The T cell receptor (beta chain) under discussion was sequenced for a study of T cell responses to AZD1222 COVID-19 vaccine. Overall study results and limits: Dominant at 160-218 and 743-854, vaccine-associated CD4 TCRs also spanned spike. In all cases, repertoires were sampled only after the peak T cell response. Donor demographics were predominantly white British with a female majority; clonal diversity may be underestimated. Per reports, nearly half of all spike-specific TCRs target regions that are unmutated in variants.

The protocol was immunoSEQ multiplex PCR, while the TCRdb copy is restricted to in-frame clones and leaves out a portion. The table lists about 140,000 clones, about 92% of them singletons. About this clone itself: The antigen remains unidentified.

Sequenced material: peripheral blood, taken on day 0 of AZD1222 vaccination. The source of this sequence is an adult in good health.

The CDR3 here is CASRPGTGGSDTQYF. In DNA, the CDR3 is TGTGCCAGCAGACCCGGGACAGGGGGCTCAGATACGCAGTATTTT. The J gene is TRBJ2-3, the V gene TRBV6-5; 12 nucleotides match TRBD1. The CDR3 sequence is 15 residues long. J lost 4 bases, V lost 6 bases, and 5 bases had no gene match. The V gene's germline CDR1 is MNHEY and CDR2 SVGAGI.